This TCR beta chain was profiled in a study of beta chain features in type 1 diabetes. Each of the CD4+ naive, central memory, regulatory and stem cell-like memory populations was sorted via CD45RO/CCR7/CD25/CD127/CD95/CD27. As for this clone: The antigen remains unidentified.

All of the isolated RNA was reverse transcribed, so expressed TCRB transcripts were sequenced. Here immunoSEQ multiplex PCR was the method, and the copy in TCRdb shows in-frame clones only, minus some. The data contain about 40,000 clones, roughly two thirds of them singletons. There are 15 residues in the CDR3. After removal of 4 bases from V and 6 bases from J, the junction contained 11 bases not matched to a gene. Germline values: CDR1 MNHEY, CDR2 SMNVEV (reference sequence). The study, taken as a whole, reports: Compared with healthy donors, patients appeared to share more similar naive, central memory and regulatory TCRB repertoires. TCRB CDR3s from Type 1 diabetes patients were moderately but significantly shorter in all four CD4+ subsets.

The chain links TRBV27 to TRBJ1-2, with TRBD1 identical over 7 bases. This clonotype was obtained from a woman in her twenties or thirties in good health. The sample comprised Tregs from blood. CDR3 in amino acids: CASSSPGQTEHGYTF. The CDR3 DNA reads as TGTGCCAGCAGTTCGCCGGGACAGACGGAACATGGCTACACCTTC.